A selection of T cell receptor beta chains follows, all from one sample in a study of blood T cell repertoires in COVID-19. Clones were sequenced by immunoSEQ multiplex PCR, and TCRdb holds only the in-frame ones, with some missing. The sample consists of 55,000 to 75,000 clones, about four fifths of them appearing once. Input material: peripheral blood. The receptors come from a man aged 80 or over with COVID-19, enrolled during active disease. CDR3s include the opening cysteine and the closing phenylalanine or tryptophan. Each record gives: V gene, J gene, clone size, CDR3 protein. Clone size is given for some rows only: seen once, a few or many times, or a class if the clone is expanded.

v_gene: TRBV30
j_gene: TRBJ2-1
abundance: few
CDR3aa: CAWTPTSANEQFF

v_gene: TRBV7-3
j_gene: TRBJ2-4
abundance: NA
CDR3aa: CASRAGGRKNIQYF

v_gene: TRBV5-1
j_gene: TRBJ2-3
abundance: few
CDR3aa: CASSLERNTDTQYF

v_gene: TRBV11-3
j_gene: TRBJ2-3
abundance: NA
CDR3aa: CASSSRGGSTDTQYF

v_gene: TRBV7-8
j_gene: TRBJ1-2
abundance: NA
CDR3aa: CASSLTGTAYGYTF

v_gene: TRBV3-1/TRBV3-2
j_gene: TRBJ2-1
abundance: NA
CDR3aa: CASSRSGTGFGYEQFF

v_gene: TRBV19
j_gene: TRBJ1-5
abundance: NA
CDR3aa: CASKRTEAPFRNQPQHF

v_gene: TRBV5-1
j_gene: TRBJ2-1
abundance: NA
CDR3aa: CASSFETAGEDEQFF

v_gene: TRBV25-1
j_gene: TRBJ2-5
abundance: NA
CDR3aa: CASMGWGRGGHETQYF

v_gene: TRBV2
j_gene: TRBJ1-2
abundance: once
CDR3aa: CASSESGSYGYTF

v_gene: TRBV4-1
j_gene: TRBJ2-2
abundance: NA
CDR3aa: CASSHRAGKNTGELFF